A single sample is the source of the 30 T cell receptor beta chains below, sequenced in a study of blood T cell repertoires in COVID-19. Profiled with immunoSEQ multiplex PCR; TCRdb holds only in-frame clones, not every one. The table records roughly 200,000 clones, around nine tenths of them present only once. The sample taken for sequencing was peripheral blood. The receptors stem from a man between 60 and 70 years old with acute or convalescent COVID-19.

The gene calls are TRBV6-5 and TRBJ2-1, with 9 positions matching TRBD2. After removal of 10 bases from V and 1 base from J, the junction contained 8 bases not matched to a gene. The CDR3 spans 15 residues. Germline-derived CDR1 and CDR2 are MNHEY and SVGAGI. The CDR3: CANSRLAGSYNEQFF. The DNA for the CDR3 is TGTGCCAATAGCAGGCTAGCGGGGTCCTACAATGAGCAGTTCTTC.

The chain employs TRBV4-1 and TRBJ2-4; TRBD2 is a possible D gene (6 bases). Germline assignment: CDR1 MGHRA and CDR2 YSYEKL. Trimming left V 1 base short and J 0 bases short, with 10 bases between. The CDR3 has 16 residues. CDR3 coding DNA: TGCGCCAGCAGCCAAGTCCCGGGGGTAGCCAAAAACATTCAGTACTTC. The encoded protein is CASSQVPGVAKNIQYF.

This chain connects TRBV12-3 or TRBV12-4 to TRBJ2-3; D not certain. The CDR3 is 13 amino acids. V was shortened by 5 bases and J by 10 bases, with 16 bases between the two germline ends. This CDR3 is CASSPSTPAAQYF. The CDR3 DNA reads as TGTGCCAGCAGTCCCTCGACCCCGGCGGCGCAGTATTTT.

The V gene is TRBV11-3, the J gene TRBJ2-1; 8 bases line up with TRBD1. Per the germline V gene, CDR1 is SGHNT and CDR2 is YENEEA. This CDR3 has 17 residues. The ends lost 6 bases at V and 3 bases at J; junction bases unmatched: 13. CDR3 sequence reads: CASSRGPLGQGYNEQFF. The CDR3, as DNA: TGTGCCAGCAGTCGAGGGCCCCTCGGACAGGGCTACAATGAGCAGTTCTTC. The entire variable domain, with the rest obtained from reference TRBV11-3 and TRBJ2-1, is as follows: EAGVVQSPRYKIIEKKQPVAFWCNPISGHNTLYWYLQNLGQGPELLIRYENEEAVDDSQLPKDRFSAERLKGVDSTLKIQPAELGDSAVYLCASSRGPLGQGYNEQFFGPGTRLTVL.

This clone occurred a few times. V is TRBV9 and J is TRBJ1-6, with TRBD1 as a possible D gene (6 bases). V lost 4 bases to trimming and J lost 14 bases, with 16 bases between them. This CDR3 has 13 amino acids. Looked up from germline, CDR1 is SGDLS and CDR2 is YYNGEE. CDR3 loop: CASSPIGGGALHF. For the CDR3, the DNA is TGTGCCAGCAGCCCTATTGGAGGGGGGGCCCTCCACTTT.

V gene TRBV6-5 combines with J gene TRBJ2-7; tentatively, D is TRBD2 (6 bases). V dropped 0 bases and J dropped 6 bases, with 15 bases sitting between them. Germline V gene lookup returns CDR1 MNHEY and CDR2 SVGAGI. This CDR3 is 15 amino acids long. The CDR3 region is CASSYSVVRGSEQYF. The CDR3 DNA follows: TGTGCCAGCAGTTACTCGGTAGTGCGGGGATCCGAGCAGTACTTC.

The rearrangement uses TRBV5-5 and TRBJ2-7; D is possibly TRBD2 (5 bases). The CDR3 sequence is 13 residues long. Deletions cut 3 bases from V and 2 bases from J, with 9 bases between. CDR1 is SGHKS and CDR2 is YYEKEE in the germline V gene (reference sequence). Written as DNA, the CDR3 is TGTGCCAGCAGCTCTCCCGGGACCTACGAGCAGTACTTC. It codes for CASSSPGTYEQYF.

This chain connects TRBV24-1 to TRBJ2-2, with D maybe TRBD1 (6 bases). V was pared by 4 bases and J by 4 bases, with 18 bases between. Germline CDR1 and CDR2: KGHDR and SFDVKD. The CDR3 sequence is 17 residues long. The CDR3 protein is CATSDVILEGVTGELFF. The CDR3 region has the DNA TGTGCCACCAGTGACGTAATTCTAGAGGGGGTCACCGGGGAGCTGTTTTTT.

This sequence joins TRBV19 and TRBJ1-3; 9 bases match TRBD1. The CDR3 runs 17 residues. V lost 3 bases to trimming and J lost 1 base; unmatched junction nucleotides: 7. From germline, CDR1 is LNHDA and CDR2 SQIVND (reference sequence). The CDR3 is CASSIATGTGSGNTIYF. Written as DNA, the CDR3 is TGTGCCAGTAGTATTGCCACCGGGACAGGGTCTGGAAACACCATATATTTT.

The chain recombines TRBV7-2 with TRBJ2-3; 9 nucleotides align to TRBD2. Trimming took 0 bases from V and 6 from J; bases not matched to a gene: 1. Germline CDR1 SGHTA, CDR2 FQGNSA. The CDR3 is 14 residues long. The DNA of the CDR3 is TGTGCCAGCAGCTTAGCGCTAGCGGGGGATACGCAGTATTTT. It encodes CASSLALAGDTQYF.

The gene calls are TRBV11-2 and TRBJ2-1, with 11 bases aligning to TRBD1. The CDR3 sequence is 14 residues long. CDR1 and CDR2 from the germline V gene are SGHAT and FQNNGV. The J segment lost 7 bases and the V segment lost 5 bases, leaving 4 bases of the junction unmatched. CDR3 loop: CASSPGQGGNEQFF. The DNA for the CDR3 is TGTGCCAGCAGCCCGGGACAGGGGGGAAATGAGCAGTTCTTC.

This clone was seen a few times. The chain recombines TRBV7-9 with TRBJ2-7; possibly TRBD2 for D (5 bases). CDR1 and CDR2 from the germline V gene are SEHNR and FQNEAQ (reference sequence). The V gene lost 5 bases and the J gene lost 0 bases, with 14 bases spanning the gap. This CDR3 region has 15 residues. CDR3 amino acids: CASSPPNGDSYEQYF. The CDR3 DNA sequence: TGTGCCAGCAGCCCGCCGAACGGGGACTCCTACGAGCAGTACTTC.

The CDR3 nucleotides are TGTGCCAGCAGCCAAGATCACAGGTCACCCCTCCACTTT. Its protein is CASSQDHRSPLHF. The rearrangement joins TRBV3-1 (or the pseudogene TRBV3-2) to TRBJ1-6, with D perhaps TRBD1 (5 bases). The V end was cut by 0 bases, the J end by 10 bases, with 7 bases between. Germline V gene sequence: CDR1 LGHDT, CDR2 YNNKEL (reference sequence). This CDR3 is built from 13 residues.

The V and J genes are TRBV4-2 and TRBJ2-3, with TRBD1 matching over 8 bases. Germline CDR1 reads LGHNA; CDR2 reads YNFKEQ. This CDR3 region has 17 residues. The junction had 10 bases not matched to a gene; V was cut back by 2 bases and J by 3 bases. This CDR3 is CASSQLQGGSGTDTQYF. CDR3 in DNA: TGTGCCAGCAGCCAATTACAGGGGGGCTCTGGGACAGATACGCAGTATTTT.

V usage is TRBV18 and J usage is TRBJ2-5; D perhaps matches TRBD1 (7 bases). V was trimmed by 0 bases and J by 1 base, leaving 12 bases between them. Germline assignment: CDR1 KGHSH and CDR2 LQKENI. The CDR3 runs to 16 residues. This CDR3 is CASSPPEEGAQETQYF. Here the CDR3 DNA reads TGTGCCAGCTCACCACCCGAGGAGGGGGCCCAAGAGACCCAGTACTTC.

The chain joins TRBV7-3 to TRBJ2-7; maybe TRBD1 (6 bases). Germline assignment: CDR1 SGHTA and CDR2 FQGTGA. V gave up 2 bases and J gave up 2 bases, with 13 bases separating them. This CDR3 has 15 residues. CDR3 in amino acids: CASSLDRGQTYEQYF. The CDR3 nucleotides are TGTGCCAGCAGCTTAGATCGGGGACAAACCTACGAGCAGTACTTC.

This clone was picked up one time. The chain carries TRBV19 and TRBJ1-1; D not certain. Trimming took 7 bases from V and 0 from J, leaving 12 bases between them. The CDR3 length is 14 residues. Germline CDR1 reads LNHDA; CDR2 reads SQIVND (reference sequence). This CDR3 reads CASKLGGVNTEAFF. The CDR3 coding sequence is TGTGCCAGTAAATTAGGCGGGGTGAACACTGAAGCTTTCTTT.

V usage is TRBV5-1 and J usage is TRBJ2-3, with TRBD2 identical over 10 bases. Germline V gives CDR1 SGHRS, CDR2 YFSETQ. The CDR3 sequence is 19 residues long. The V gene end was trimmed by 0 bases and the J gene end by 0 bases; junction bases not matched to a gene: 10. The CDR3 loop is CASSLAGRTSGASTDTQYF. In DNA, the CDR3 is TGCGCCAGCAGCTTGGCGGGGCGCACTAGCGGGGCTAGCACAGATACGCAGTATTTT.

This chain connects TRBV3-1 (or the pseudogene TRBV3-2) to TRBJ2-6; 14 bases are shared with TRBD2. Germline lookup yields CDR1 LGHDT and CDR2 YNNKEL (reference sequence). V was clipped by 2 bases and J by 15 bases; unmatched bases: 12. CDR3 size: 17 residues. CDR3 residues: CASSQHPGTSGGPRLTF. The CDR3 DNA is TGTGCCAGCAGCCAACACCCGGGGACTAGCGGGGGCCCCCGCCTGACTTTC.

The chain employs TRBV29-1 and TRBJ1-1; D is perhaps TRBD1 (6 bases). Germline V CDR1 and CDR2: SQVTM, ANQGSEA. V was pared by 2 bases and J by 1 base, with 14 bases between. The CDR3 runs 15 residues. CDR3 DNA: TGCAGCGTTGAAAATAGGATACAGGGGAACACTGAAGCTTTCTTT. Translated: CSVENRIQGNTEAFF.

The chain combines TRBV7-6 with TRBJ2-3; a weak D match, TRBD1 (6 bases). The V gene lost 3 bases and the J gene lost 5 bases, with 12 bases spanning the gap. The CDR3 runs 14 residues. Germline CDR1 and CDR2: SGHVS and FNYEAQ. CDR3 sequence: CASSLGAWGDTQYF. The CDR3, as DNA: TGTGCCAGCAGCTTGGGGGCTTGGGGAGATACGCAGTATTTT.

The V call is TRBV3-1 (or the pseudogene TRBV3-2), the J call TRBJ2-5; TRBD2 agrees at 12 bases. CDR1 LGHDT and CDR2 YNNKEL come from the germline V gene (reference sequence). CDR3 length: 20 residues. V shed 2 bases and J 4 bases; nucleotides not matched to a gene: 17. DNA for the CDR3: TGTGCCAGCAGCCAATCCCCCGTCTTGGCTAGCGGGGGGGCGCGAGAGACCCAGTACTTC. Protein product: CASSQSPVLASGGARETQYF.

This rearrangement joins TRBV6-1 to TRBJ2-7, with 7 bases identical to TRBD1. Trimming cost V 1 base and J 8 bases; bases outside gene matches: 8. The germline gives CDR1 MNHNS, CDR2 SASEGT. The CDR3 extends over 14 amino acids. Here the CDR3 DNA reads TGTGCCAGCAGTGAAGGGGGACAGATCCTCAAGCAGTACTTC. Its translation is CASSEGGQILKQYF.

The CDR3 here is CASSPQTRGYTF. DNA of the CDR3: TGTGCCAGCAGTCCCCAGACACGCGGCTACACCTTC. The rearrangement links TRBV12-3 or TRBV12-4 to TRBJ1-2; D is uncertain. This CDR3 contains 12 residues. Deletions cut 5 bases from V and 8 bases from J, with 12 bases between.

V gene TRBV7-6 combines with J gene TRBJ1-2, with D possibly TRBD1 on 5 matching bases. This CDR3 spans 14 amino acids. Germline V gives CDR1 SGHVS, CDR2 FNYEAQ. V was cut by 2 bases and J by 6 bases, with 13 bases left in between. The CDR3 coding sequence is TGTGCCAGCAGCTTAACCCGGACAACAGATGGCTACACCTTC. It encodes CASSLTRTTDGYTF.

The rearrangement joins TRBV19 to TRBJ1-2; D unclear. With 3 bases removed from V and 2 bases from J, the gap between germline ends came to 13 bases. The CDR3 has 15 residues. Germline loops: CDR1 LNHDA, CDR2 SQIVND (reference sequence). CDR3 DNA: TGTGCCAGTAGTATGGTAGGCAGGTGGAACTATGGCTACACCTTC. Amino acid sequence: CASSMVGRWNYGYTF.

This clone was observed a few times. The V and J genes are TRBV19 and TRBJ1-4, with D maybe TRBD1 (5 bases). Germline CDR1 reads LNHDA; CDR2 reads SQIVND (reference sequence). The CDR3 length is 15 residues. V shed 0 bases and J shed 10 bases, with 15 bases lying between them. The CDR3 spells CASSIEAGPQGKLFF. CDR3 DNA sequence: TGTGCCAGTAGTATAGAGGCGGGACCACAAGGAAAACTGTTTTTT.

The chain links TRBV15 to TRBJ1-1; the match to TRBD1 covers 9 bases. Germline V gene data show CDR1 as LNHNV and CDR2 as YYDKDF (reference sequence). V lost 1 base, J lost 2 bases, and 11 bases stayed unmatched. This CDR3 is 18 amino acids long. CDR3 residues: CATSRGAGTGSPNTEAFF. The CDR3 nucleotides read TGTGCCACCAGCAGAGGCGCCGGGACAGGGTCCCCCAACACTGAAGCTTTCTTT.

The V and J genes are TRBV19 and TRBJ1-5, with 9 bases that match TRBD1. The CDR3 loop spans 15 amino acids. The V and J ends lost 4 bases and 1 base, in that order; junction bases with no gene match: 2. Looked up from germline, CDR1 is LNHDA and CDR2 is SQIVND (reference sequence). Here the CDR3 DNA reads TGTGCCAGTAGTAGAGGACAGGGGAGCAATCAGCCCCAGCATTTT. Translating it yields CASSRGQGSNQPQHF. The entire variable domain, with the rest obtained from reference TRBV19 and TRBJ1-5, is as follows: DGGITQSPKYLFRKEGQNVTLSCEQNLNHDAMYWYRQDPGQGLRLIYYSQIVNDFQKGDIAEGYSVSREKKESFPLTVTSAQKNPTAFYLCASSRGQGSNQPQHFGDGTRLSIL.

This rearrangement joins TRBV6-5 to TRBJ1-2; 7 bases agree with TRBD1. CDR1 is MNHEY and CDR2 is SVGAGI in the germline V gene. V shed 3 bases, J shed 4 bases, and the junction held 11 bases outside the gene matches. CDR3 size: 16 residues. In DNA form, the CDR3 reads TGTGCCAGCAGTTATCTCCGGACAGGAGGGGGCTATGGCTACACCTTC. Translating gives CASSYLRTGGGYGYTF.